This T cell receptor (beta chain) originates from a study of human T cells and chemical hapten exposure (dated by TCRdb to about 2021). Turning to the overall study: For sensitization, 2% DPC in acetone was applied to a 2 cm by 2 cm area of upper inner arm skin. Weekly therapeutic DPC doses were additionally applied to the scalp of patients throughout the roughly 23-week study period. Under 30 alopecia patients gave blood for TCR sequencing at one to four time points (pre-sensitization, 2, 6 and 24 weeks). Patch testing was performed on the upper back with Finn chambers containing 0.01% DPC, and the patch tests were scored after 6 days according to International Contact Dermatitis Research Group standards. The mostly female patient cohort included alopecia areata with under or over 50% scalp involvement, alopecia totalis and alopecia universalis. Peripheral blood TCR repertoire changes were tracked in vivo in alopecia patients during primary and secondary sensitization to the hapten diphenylcyclopropenone (DPC). The libraries were sequenced as a pool, and the TCR yield per sample differed mostly because of small variations in library volumes within the pool. Blood was sampled from patients pre-sensitization (week 0) and at 2, 6 and about 24 weeks after DPC sensitization.

The time point label on this specimen signifies: pre-sensitization, week 0. The treatment or condition label of this sample denotes: therapeutic diphenylcyclopropenone sensitization with weekly scalp DPC. At each patch-test visit, blood was drawn before the patch test was applied. Patients were eligible if aged 18 to 70, diagnosed with alopecia and judged suitable for DPC therapy, and pregnant patients were excluded. Total RNA was extracted from unfractionated whole blood collected in Tempus Blood RNA tubes. Libraries were constructed by RACE. Sequencing was performed on a NextSeq 500. Library preparation attached unique molecular identifiers to individual cDNA molecules for quantitative, reproducible TCR counting. Each blood RNA sample was used to sequence both TCR alpha and TCR beta chains. The original methods were these. A median of about 89,000 TCRs per sample was observed, with a range of roughly 23,224 to 750,000. The Decombinator software suite was used to annotate the V, J and CDR3 of the TCR reads. To make PS versus PT1 abundance plots, every sample was subsampled to the same number of TCRs (28,000). TCRs were defined as expanded if absent before sensitization and observed at least eight times at the 2-week time point. The public reads were reanalyzed by TCRdb: fastp trimming at Q25, MiXCR alignment, in-frame beta chains only. Each CDR3 protein gets just one entry, which takes the most common genes and DNA from the rows behind it. It is TCRdb's table, rather than the study itself, that gives the V and J calls and clone size. Recorded for this sample are 95,000 to 150,000 distinct CDR3 sequences; roughly 14% of them occurred a single time. The top ten clonotypes cover approximately 2.6% of the sample.

In regard to this clonotype: Its antigen remains unidentified. There are no base qualities to consult, and no much larger clone falls within one base.

Deletion took 5 bases off V and 4 bases off J, with a span of 11 bases between the germline ends. CDR1 and CDR2 are drawn from the germline V gene (reference sequence): LNHDA, SQIVND. The cysteine opens and the phenylalanine closes a CDR3 of 13 amino acids. Of the read, only the CDR3 DNA is kept; its 39 bases are in frame from base 1. Findings and caveats that apply to the study as a whole: Patch test score correlated positively with the number of PT1 expanded TCRs, reaching significance at thresholds 8, 16 and 32 but not at 4. Alopecia, a presumed autoimmune disease, was present in all patients, so the immune response of the patients might differ from that of healthy individuals. Repeated subsampling changed both the strength of the expansion versus patch-test correlation and the threshold at which that correlation became significant. No change with DPC sensitization was found in the number of TCRs above 1 in 1000 frequency, and no evidence of global repertoire structure alterations was found. Significantly more large CDR3 similarity clusters were formed by expanded TCRs than by pre-sensitization or healthy control sets, consistent with antigen-driven responses.

The chain is made from TRBV19 and TRBJ2-5; TRBD1 might be the D gene, on 6 matching bases. Material: whole blood, obtained in connection with sensitization to the hapten diphenylcyclopropenone (DPC). The TCR was taken from a young woman with alopecia areata. Some clones in this sample may be carry-over from other donors' samples. The DNA sequence follows: TGTGCCAGTAGTTCCCCGGACAGAGAGACCCAGTACTTC. This encodes CASSSPDRETQYF.